These 24 T cell receptor beta chains were all obtained from the same sample, sequenced in a study of regulatory T cells in long-lasting Graves disease. Time point: persistent/refractory GD, antithyroid drugs over 5 years with positive TRAb. Preparation of the TCR library used RNA extracted from PBMCs. To make TCR beta libraries, researchers used iRepertoire HTBI primers and Arm-PCR of CDR3 regions. TCRdb recomputed calls from the multiplex PCR reads with MiXCR, one row per CDR3 protein. This table holds around 450,000 distinct CDR3 sequences, about 22% found once. The sequencing used peripheral blood mononuclear cells (PBMCs), collected when the disease was refractory, from a patient treated with antithyroid drugs. These receptors all come from a female donor with Graves disease.

The chain recombines TRBV19 with TRBJ2-7; TRBD1 matches 9 bases. Germline lookup yields CDR1 LNHDA and CDR2 SQIVND (reference sequence). There are 15 residues in the CDR3. J was trimmed by 3 bases and V by 6 bases; bases with no gene match: 9. This chain's CDR3 is CASSHITTGGYEQYF. CDR3 nucleotides: TGTGCCAGTAGCCATATAACGACAGGGGGCTACGAGCAGTACTTC.

This clonotype was detected ten times or more. This chain connects TRBV7-2 to TRBJ2-7; 10 bases align to TRBD1. Looked up from germline, CDR1 is SGHTA and CDR2 is FQGNSA. The CDR3 runs to 15 residues. The V gene end was trimmed by 5 bases and the J gene end by 3 bases; junction bases not matched to a gene: 7. The CDR3: CASSRTWTGGYEQYF. CDR3 DNA: TGTGCCAGCAGCCGTACTTGGACAGGGGGCTACGAGCAGTACTTC.

This clonotype was seen repeatedly, ten times or more. The chain links TRBV29-1 to TRBJ1-1, with D possibly being TRBD1 (6 bases). CDR1 SQVTM and CDR2 ANQGSEA come from the germline V gene. Between the trimmed V and J ends, which lost 0 bases and 4 bases, there was a span of 15 bases. This CDR3 contains 15 residues. The CDR3 loop reads CSVEEGGLAGTEAFF. As DNA, the CDR3 is TGCAGCGTTGAAGAAGGGGGACTGGCGGGCACTGAAGCTTTCTTT.

This clonotype was seen many times. The chain carries TRBV10-3 and TRBJ2-7; D possibly corresponds to TRBD2 (6 bases). CDR3 length equals 13 residues. The V end was cut by 6 bases, the J end by 1 base, with 10 bases between. Germline V gene lookup returns CDR1 ENHRY and CDR2 SYGVKD. This chain's CDR3 is CAIREAGSYEQYF. The CDR3 DNA sequence: TGTGCCATCAGGGAGGCGGGGTCCTACGAGCAGTACTTC.

This clonotype was recorded at least ten times. The chain joins TRBV2 to TRBJ1-5; D not certain. Trimming shortened V by 0 bases and J by 3 bases, and 3 bases separated the two germline ends. Germline CDR1 SNHLY, CDR2 FYNNEI. The length of the CDR3 is 13 residues. CDR3 in DNA: TGTGCCAGCAGTGAAGCGTTCAATCAGCCCCAGCATTTT. Translation: CASSEAFNQPQHF.

V usage is TRBV14 and J usage is TRBJ2-7, with D unresolved. The V and J ends lost 10 bases and 5 bases respectively, with 21 bases between them. This CDR3 spans 14 amino acids. Germline loops: CDR1 SGHDN, CDR2 FVKESK. The CDR3, as DNA: TGTGCCACGAGGAGATCGGCAGGTTCCCACGAGCAGTACTTC. Residues: CATRRSAGSHEQYF.

The chain recombines TRBV6-1 with TRBJ2-2; possibly TRBD1 for D (5 bases). Germline V lookup: CDR1 MNHNS, CDR2 SASEGT. The CDR3 consists of 17 residues. Trimming took off 6 bases at V and 4 bases at J, with 21 bases between the two ends. The CDR3 protein is CASRWTGFRGSTGELFF. The CDR3 bases are TGTGCCAGCAGATGGACCGGTTTTAGGGGTTCCACCGGGGAGCTGTTTTTT.

In its sample, this clonotype was seen many times. The CDR3 loop reads CASSLPRDREETQYF. In nucleotides, the CDR3 is TGTGCCAGCAGTTTACCCCGGGACCGAGAAGAGACCCAGTACTTC. The V gene is TRBV12-3 or TRBV12-4, the J gene TRBJ2-5; either TRBD1 or TRBD2 may supply D (5 bases each). The CDR3 extends over 15 amino acids. The ends were cut back, 2 bases at V and 3 bases at J, with 13 bases in the middle.

This clonotype was counted ten times or more. J is TRBJ1-6 and V is TRBV14, with D hard to call. The CDR3 contains 13 residues. Trimming left V 3 bases short and J 4 bases short, with 4 bases between. Per the germline V gene, CDR1 is SGHDN and CDR2 is FVKESK. Here the CDR3 DNA reads TGTGCCAGCAGCCAGGGGTATAATTCACCCCTCCACTTT. This encodes CASSQGYNSPLHF.

In its sample, this clonotype was seen many times. The chain links TRBV6-5 to TRBJ1-4; tentative D call: TRBD1 (6 bases). Looked up from germline, CDR1 is MNHEY and CDR2 is SVGAGI. The ends were cut back, 3 bases at V and 5 bases at J, with 13 bases in the middle. This CDR3 comprises 15 residues. The CDR3 nucleotides read TGTGCCAGCAGTTATCGCCAGGGGATGAATGAAAAACTGTTTTTT. It is translated as CASSYRQGMNEKLFF.

The CDR3 protein is CASRALAGLTEAFF. For the CDR3, the DNA is TGTGCCAGCAGGGCTTTGGCAGGGCTCACTGAAGCTTTCTTT. V and J are TRBV12-3 or TRBV12-4 and TRBJ1-1, with D perhaps TRBD1 (5 bases). The CDR3 runs 14 residues. Deletions cut 6 bases from V and 4 bases from J, with 15 bases between.

The sample holds a few counts of this clonotype. The rearrangement joins TRBV20-1 to TRBJ1-6, with D possibly TRBD1 on 6 matching bases. This CDR3 region has 16 residues. Trimming shortened V by 0 bases and J by 5 bases, and 14 bases separated the two germline ends. The germline CDR1 and CDR2 sequences are DFQATT and SNEGSKA (reference sequence). CDR3: CSARDGVAGDNSPLHF. The CDR3, as DNA: TGCAGTGCTAGAGATGGGGTAGCAGGGGATAATTCACCCCTCCACTTT.

In this sample, this clonotype turned up a few times. This CDR3 reads CASSLDGWSLSGNTIYF. The CDR3 bases are TGTGCCAGCAGTTTAGACGGTTGGAGCCTCTCTGGAAACACCATATATTTT. V gene TRBV28 combines with J gene TRBJ1-3; D unresolved. Trimming cost V 2 bases and J 0 bases, with 14 bases left between them. Germline-derived CDR1 and CDR2 are MDHEN and SYDVKM. CDR3 length: 17 residues.

To note about this clonotype: This may be a read error: a much more frequent sequence differs by one nucleotide. The chain joins TRBV30 to TRBJ1-1, with D unresolved. The CDR3 sequence is 12 residues long. Germline V gene lookup returns CDR1 GTSNPN and CDR2 SVGIG (reference sequence). Trimming cost V 3 bases and J 3 bases, with 8 bases left between them. CDR3 in DNA: TGTGCCTGGAGGTGTGGGGACACTGAAGCTTTCTTT. Translating gives CAWRCGDTEAFF. Filled out from reference TRBV30 and TRBJ1-1, the complete variable domain reads SQTIHQWPATLVQPVGSPLSLECTVEGTSNPNLYWYRQAAGRGLQLLFYSVGIGQISSEVPQNLSASRPQDRQFILSSKKLLLSDSGFYLCAWRCGDTEAFFGQGTRLTVV.

This clonotype was seen only a few times. V and J are TRBV19 and TRBJ1-2, with 9 bases identical to TRBD1. This CDR3 comprises 16 residues. Germline V gene data show CDR1 as LNHDA and CDR2 as SQIVND (reference sequence). With V trimmed by 4 bases and J by 8 bases, 14 bases remained unmatched. This CDR3 is CASSTESPGTGRGYTF. DNA of the CDR3: TGTGCCAGTAGTACCGAGTCTCCTGGGACAGGGAGGGGCTACACCTTC.

This clonotype was seen a few times. J is TRBJ1-5 and V is TRBV27; 7 bases align to TRBD1. Germline V gene data show CDR1 as MNHEY and CDR2 as SMNVEV (reference sequence). Trimming removed 0 bases from V and 4 bases from J; junction bases left unmatched: 3. This CDR3 spans 15 amino acids. CDR3 in amino acids: CASSLSMGQNQPQHF. DNA of the CDR3: TGTGCCAGCAGTTTATCGATGGGACAGAATCAGCCCCAGCATTTT.

Details on this clonotype: A much larger clone lies one base from this, so it may be a read error. This rearrangement joins TRBV6-1 to TRBJ1-2; D is unresolved. This CDR3 region has 12 residues. In germline, CDR1 is MNHNS, CDR2 SASEGT. The CDR3 nucleotides read TGTGCCAGCAGCCTCACCGGCTATGGCCACACCTTC. This sequence encodes CASSLTGYGHTF.

The chain links TRBV28 to TRBJ2-5; 13 bases agree with TRBD2. There are 19 residues in the CDR3. The ends lost 5 bases at V and 4 bases at J; junction bases unmatched: 16. Germline loops: CDR1 MDHEN, CDR2 SYDVKM. The CDR3 region has the DNA TGTGCCAGCAGTCCTGTCACTAGCGGGAGGGCCGTTCGCGTAGAGACCCAGTACTTC. This translates into CASSPVTSGRAVRVETQYF.

This chain uses TRBV4-1 with TRBJ1-1; maybe TRBD1 (6 bases). Germline V lookup: CDR1 MGHRA, CDR2 YSYEKL. There are 15 residues in the CDR3. Between the trimmed V and J ends, which lost 5 bases and 5 bases, there was a span of 18 bases. The CDR3 bases are TGCGCCAGCAGCTACAGGGCGGAGGGGTTTACTGAAGCTTTCTTT. The encoded protein is CASSYRAEGFTEAFF.

This clonotype was counted many times. The V gene is TRBV27, the J gene TRBJ1-2; a possible D gene is TRBD1 (5 bases). The CDR3 sequence is 13 residues long. With 6 bases removed from V and 1 base from J, the gap between germline ends came to 9 bases. Germline V gene sequence: CDR1 MNHEY, CDR2 SMNVEV (reference sequence). The CDR3 here is CASSMTVNYGYTF. DNA of the CDR3: TGTGCCAGCAGCATGACAGTTAACTATGGCTACACCTTC.

This clonotype was seen a handful of times. V is TRBV7-9 and J is TRBJ1-5, with D unresolved. This CDR3 region has 15 residues. Germline CDR1 is SEHNR and CDR2 is FQNEAQ (reference sequence). Deletions cut 3 bases from V and 7 bases from J, with 16 bases between. The CDR3 sequence is CASSFRRPHKQPQHF. DNA of the CDR3: TGTGCCAGCAGCTTTAGGAGGCCCCACAAGCAGCCCCAGCATTTT.

The chain joins TRBV19 to TRBJ2-2; tentatively, D is TRBD1 (6 bases). CDR3 size: 15 residues. CDR1 and CDR2 from the germline V gene are LNHDA and SQIVND (reference sequence). Trimming left V 7 bases short and J 3 bases short, with 15 bases between. This chain's CDR3 is CASNRQDPDTGELFF. CDR3 coding DNA: TGTGCCAGTAACCGACAGGACCCCGACACCGGGGAGCTGTTTTTT.

At least ten counts were recorded for this clonotype. The rearrangement joins TRBV2 to TRBJ1-2; no reliable D call. The germline gives CDR1 SNHLY, CDR2 FYNNEI. The CDR3 sequence is 12 residues long. Trimming removed 8 bases at V and 3 bases at J, with 10 bases between. The CDR3: CASSPGDYGYTF. CDR3 DNA: TGTGCCAGCTCCCCGGGCGACTATGGCTACACCTTC.

This clonotype was seen at least ten times. The chain couples TRBV2 to TRBJ1-2; D is perhaps TRBD1 (6 bases). V gave up 6 bases and J gave up 8 bases, with 16 bases separating them. Germline loops: CDR1 SNHLY, CDR2 FYNNEI. The CDR3 sequence is 13 residues long. The CDR3 protein is CASRQDSVSGYTF. The CDR3 DNA is TGTGCCAGCAGACAGGACAGTGTTAGCGGCTACACCTTC. Supplemented by reference TRBV2 and TRBJ1-2, the full variable domain reads EPEVTQTPSHQVTQMGQEVILRCVPISNHLYFYWYRQILGQKVEFLVSFYNNEISEKSEIFDDQFSVERPDGSNFTLKIRSTKLEDSAMYFCASRQDSVSGYTFGSGTRLTVV.